These 5 T cell receptor beta chains were all obtained from the same sample, sequenced in a study of regulatory T cells in long-lasting Graves disease (dated by TCRdb to the early 2020s). Explained via the paper, the time point label denotes: persistent/refractory GD, antithyroid drugs over 5 years with positive TRAb. For both TCR sequencing and RNA sequencing, RNA was extracted from PBMCs in TRIzol. Library preparation was by multiplex PCR. The sequencer was an Illumina HiSeq 4000. TCR beta libraries were built with iRepertoire HTBI primers and Arm-PCR amplification of CDR3 regions. TCRdb passed the public sequencing reads through fastp at Q25 and MiXCR, retaining productive beta sequences. Rows with one shared CDR3 protein collapse into an entry with the most common genes and DNA. Recorded for this sample are about 660,000 distinct CDR3 sequences; around 30% of them occurred a single time. The top ten clones comprise 42% of the sample.

The starting material was peripheral blood mononuclear cells (PBMCs), obtained when the disease was refractory, from a patient treated with antithyroid drugs. These receptors came from a female donor with Graves disease.

The table lists this clonotype with a few counts. V is TRBV11-2 and J is TRBJ2-2, with no clear D. The CDR3 consists of 13 residues. The V and J ends lost 3 bases and 4 bases respectively, with 6 bases between them. Germline assignment: CDR1 SGHAT and CDR2 FQNNGV. In nucleotides, the CDR3 is TGTGCCAGCAGCTTCATGGGCACCGGGGAGCTGTTTTTT. Its translation: CASSFMGTGELFF.

The V gene is TRBV4-1, the J gene TRBJ1-1; D not resolved. The ends were cut back, 1 base at V and 0 bases at J, with 6 bases in the middle. This CDR3 spans 14 amino acids. CDR1 and CDR2 from the germline V gene are MGHRA and YSYEKL. The CDR3 loop is CASSQGALNTEAFF. The CDR3 bases are TGCGCCAGCAGCCAAGGGGCTTTGAACACTGAAGCTTTCTTT.

This sequence joins TRBV30 and TRBJ2-7, with D unresolved. Germline CDR1 GTSNPN, CDR2 SVGIG (reference sequence). The CDR3 sequence is 12 residues long. Trimming removed 3 bases from V and 5 bases from J, with 11 bases in between. CDR3 amino acids: CAWSVLSDEQYF. DNA for the CDR3: TGTGCCTGGAGCGTCTTATCGGACGAGCAGTACTTC.

The chain is built from TRBV30 and TRBJ2-5; TRBD1 matches at 8 bases. The germline CDR1 and CDR2 sequences are GTSNPN and SVGIG (reference sequence). V shed 1 base, J shed 1 base, and the junction held 2 bases outside the gene matches. This CDR3 spans 14 amino acids. CDR3 residues: CAWSADRVQETQYF. The CDR3, as DNA: TGTGCCTGGAGTGCGGACAGGGTCCAAGAGACCCAGTACTTC.

V usage is TRBV6-1 and J usage is TRBJ2-7; 10 bases fit TRBD2. CDR1 and CDR2 from the germline V gene are MNHNS and SASEGT. The CDR3 is 15 amino acids. Germline trimming cut 6 bases from V and 0 bases from J; bases unmatched to any gene: 5. CDR3 DNA: TGTGCCAGCAGCACACTAGCGGGAAGCTCCTACGAGCAGTACTTC. Encoded protein: CASSTLAGSSYEQYF.